This T cell receptor beta chain was identified in a study of identical twins. General study findings and limits: Clonotypes of the beta chain that were abundant in cord blood carried fewer insertions (memory repertoires showed none).

TCRdb passed the 5' RACE reads through MiXCR, listing each CDR3 protein once. The table lists 1,800,000 or so distinct CDR3 sequences, 32% of them singletons. The CDR3 runs to 16 residues. With V trimmed by 4 bases and J by 7 bases, 14 bases remained unmatched. CDR1 is ENHRY and CDR2 is SYGVKD in the germline V gene. All donors were healthy, and all were Caucasian. Turning to this clonotype: The antigen remains unidentified. This may come from a read error, since a much larger clone is one base off.

The rearrangement links TRBV10-3 to TRBJ2-7, with 9 bases aligning to TRBD2. The receptor comes from a newborn girl in good health. The sample comprised cord blood. Here the CDR3 DNA reads TGTGCCATCAGTGGGACCAGGACTAGCGATTACAATGAGCAGTACTTC. Translating gives CAISGTRTSDYNEQYF.